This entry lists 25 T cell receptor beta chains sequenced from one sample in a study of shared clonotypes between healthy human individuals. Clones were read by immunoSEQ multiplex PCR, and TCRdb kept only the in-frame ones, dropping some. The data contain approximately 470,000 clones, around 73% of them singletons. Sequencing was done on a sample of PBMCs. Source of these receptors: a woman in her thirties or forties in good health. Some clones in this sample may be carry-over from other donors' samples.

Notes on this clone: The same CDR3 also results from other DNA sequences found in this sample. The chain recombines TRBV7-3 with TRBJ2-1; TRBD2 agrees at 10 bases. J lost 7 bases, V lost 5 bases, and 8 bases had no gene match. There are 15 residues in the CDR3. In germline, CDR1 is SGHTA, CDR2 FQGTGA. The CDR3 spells CASSLRLAGVNEQFF. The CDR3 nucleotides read TGTGCCAGCAGCCTCCGGCTAGCGGGAGTAAATGAGCAGTTCTTC. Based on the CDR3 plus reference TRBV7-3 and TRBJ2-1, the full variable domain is GAGVSQTPSNKVTEKGKYVELRCDPISGHTALYWYRQSLGQGPEFLIYFQGTGAADDSGLPNDRFFAVRPEGSVSTLKIQRTERGDSAVYLCASSLRLAGVNEQFFGPGTRLTVL.

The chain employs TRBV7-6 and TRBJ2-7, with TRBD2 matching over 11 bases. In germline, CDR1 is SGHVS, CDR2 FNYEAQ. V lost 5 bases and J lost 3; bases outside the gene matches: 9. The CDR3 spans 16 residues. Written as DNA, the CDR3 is TGTGCCAGCAGCCCCTCTGGGACTAGCGGCTTCTACGAGCAGTACTTC. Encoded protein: CASSPSGTSGFYEQYF.

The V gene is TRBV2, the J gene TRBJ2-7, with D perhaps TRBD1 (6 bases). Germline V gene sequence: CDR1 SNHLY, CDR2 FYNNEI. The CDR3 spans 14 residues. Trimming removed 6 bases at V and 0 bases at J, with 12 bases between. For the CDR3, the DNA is TGTGCCAGCAGCCAAGACAGGTCCTCCTACGAGCAGTACTTC. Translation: CASSQDRSSYEQYF. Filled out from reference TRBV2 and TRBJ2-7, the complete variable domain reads EPEVTQTPSHQVTQMGQEVILRCVPISNHLYFYWYRQILGQKVEFLVSFYNNEISEKSEIFDDQFSVERPDGSNFTLKIRSTKLEDSAMYFCASSQDRSSYEQYFGPGTRLTVT.

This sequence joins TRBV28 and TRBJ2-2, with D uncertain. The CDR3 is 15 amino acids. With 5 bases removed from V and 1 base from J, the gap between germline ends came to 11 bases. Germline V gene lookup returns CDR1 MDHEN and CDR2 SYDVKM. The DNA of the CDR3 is TGTGCCAGCAGTACGCCGGGCGGGAACACCGGGGAGCTGTTTTTT. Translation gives CASSTPGGNTGELFF.

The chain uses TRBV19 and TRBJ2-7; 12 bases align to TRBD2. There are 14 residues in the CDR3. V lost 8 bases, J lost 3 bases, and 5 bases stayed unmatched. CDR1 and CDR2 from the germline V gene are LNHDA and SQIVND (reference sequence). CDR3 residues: CASAELAGGYEQYF. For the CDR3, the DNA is TGTGCCAGTGCGGAACTAGCGGGGGGCTACGAGCAGTACTTC. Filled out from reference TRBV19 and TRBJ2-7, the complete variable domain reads DGGITQSPKYLFRKEGQNVTLSCEQNLNHDAMYWYRQDPGQGLRLIYYSQIVNDFQKGDIAEGYSVSREKKESFPLTVTSAQKNPTAFYLCASAELAGGYEQYFGPGTRLTVT.

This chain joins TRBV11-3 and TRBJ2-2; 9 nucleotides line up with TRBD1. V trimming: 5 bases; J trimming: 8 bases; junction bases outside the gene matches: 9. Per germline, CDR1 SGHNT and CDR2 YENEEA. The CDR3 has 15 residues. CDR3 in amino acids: CASSPGQGRTGELFF. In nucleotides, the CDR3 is TGTGCCAGCAGCCCCGGACAGGGGAGAACTGGGGAGCTGTTTTTT. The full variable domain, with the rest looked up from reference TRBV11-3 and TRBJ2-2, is EAGVVQSPRYKIIEKKQPVAFWCNPISGHNTLYWYLQNLGQGPELLIRYENEEAVDDSQLPKDRFSAERLKGVDSTLKIQPAELGDSAVYLCASSPGQGRTGELFFGEGSRLTVL.

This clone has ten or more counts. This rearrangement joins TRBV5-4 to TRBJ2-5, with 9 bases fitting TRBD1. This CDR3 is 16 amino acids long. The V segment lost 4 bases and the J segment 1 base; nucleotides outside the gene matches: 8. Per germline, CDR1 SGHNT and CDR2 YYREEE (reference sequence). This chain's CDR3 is CASSRGQGRTQETQYF. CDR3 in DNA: TGTGCCAGCAGCAGAGGACAGGGGAGAACCCAAGAGACCCAGTACTTC.

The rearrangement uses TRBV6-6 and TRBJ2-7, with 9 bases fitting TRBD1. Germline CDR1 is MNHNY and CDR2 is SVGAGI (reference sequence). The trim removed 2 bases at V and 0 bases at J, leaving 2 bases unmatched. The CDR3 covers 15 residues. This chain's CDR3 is CASSYRQGGSYEQYF. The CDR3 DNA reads TGTGCCAGCAGTTACCGACAGGGGGGCTCCTACGAGCAGTACTTC.

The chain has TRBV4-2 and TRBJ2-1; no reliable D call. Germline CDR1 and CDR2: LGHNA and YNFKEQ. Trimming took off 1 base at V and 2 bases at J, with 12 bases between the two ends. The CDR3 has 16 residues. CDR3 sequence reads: CASSQVIDPAYNEQFF. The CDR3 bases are TGTGCCAGCAGCCAAGTCATAGACCCTGCCTACAATGAGCAGTTCTTC.

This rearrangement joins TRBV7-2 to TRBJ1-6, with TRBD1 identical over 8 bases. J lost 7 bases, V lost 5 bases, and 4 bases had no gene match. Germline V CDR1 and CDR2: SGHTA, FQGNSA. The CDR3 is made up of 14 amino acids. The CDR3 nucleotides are TGTGCCAGCAGCCGGGGGGACAGGAATTCACCCCTCCACTTT. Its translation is CASSRGDRNSPLHF.

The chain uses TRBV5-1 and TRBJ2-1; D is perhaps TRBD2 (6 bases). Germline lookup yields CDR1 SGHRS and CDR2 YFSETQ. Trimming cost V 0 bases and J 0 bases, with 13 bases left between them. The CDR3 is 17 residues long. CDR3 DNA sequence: TGCGCCAGCAGCTTGGATACGGGAGTACGCTCCTACAATGAGCAGTTCTTC. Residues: CASSLDTGVRSYNEQFF.

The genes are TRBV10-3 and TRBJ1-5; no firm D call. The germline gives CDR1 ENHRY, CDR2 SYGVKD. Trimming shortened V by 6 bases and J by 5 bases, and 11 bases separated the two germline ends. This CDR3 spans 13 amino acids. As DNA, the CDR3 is TGTGCCATCAGGCCCGAGGGTGATCAGCCCCAGCATTTT. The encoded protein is CAIRPEGDQPQHF.

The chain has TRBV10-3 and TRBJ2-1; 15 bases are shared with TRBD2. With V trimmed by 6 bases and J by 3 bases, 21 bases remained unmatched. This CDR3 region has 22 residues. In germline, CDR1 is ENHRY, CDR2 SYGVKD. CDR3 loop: CAISPMAGRGTSGRTDYNEQFF. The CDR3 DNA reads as TGTGCCATCAGCCCCATGGCCGGCCGTGGGACTAGCGGGAGGACCGACTACAATGAGCAGTTCTTC.

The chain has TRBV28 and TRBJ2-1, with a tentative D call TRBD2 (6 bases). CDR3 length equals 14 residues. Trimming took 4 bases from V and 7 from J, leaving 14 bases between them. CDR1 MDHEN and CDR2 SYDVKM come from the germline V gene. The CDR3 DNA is TGTGCCAGCAGTTCCCCCGGCGGAGGGAATGAGCAGTTCTTC. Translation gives CASSSPGGGNEQFF.

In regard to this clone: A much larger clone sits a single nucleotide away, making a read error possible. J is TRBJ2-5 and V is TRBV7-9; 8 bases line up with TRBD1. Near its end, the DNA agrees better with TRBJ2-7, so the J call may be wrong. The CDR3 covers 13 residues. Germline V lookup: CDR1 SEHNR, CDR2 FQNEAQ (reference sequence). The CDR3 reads CASSRTGSYEQYF. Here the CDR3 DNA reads TGTGCCAGCAGCAGGACAGGGTCCTACGAGCAGTACTTC.

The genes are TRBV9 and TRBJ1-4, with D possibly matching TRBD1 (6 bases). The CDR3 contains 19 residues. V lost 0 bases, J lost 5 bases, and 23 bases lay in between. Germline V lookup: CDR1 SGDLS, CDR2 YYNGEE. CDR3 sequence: CASSVAAGVPYLANEKLFF. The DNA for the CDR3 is TGTGCCAGCAGCGTAGCGGCAGGGGTGCCTTATTTGGCCAATGAAAAACTGTTTTTT.

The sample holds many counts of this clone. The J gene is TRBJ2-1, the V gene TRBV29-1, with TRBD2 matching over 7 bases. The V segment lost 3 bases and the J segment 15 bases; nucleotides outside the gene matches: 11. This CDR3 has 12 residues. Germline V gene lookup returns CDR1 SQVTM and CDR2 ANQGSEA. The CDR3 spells CSVEMGGTKRFF. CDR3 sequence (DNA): TGCAGCGTTGAGATGGGCGGGACTAAAAGGTTCTTC.

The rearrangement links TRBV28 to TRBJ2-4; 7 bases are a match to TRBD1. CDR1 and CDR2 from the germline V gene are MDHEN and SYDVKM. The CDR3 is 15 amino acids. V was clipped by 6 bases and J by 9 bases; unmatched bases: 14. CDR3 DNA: TGTGCCAGCAGCCCAGAGACAGGGCTGTTGGTCATTCAGTACTTC. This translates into CASSPETGLLVIQYF.

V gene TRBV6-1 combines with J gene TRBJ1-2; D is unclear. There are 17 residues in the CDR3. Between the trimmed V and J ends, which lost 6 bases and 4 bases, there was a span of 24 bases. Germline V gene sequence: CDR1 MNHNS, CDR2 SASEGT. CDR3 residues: CASSESTGRYLPYGYTF. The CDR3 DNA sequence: TGTGCCAGCAGCGAAAGTACGGGTCGGTATCTCCCCTATGGCTACACCTTC.

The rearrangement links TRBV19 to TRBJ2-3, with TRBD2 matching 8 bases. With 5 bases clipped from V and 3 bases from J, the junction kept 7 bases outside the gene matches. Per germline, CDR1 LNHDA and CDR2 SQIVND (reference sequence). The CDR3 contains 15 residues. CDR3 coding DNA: TGTGCCAGTAGTCCGAGACTAGCGACGACAGATACGCAGTATTTT. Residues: CASSPRLATTDTQYF.

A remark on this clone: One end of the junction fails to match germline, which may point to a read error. This CDR3 reads CASSLGSLAGVNEQFF. The DNA of the CDR3 is TGTGCTAGCAGCTTAGGTAGTCTAGCGGGAGTCAATGAGCAGTTCTTC. V and J are TRBV7-7 and TRBJ2-1; 10 bases match TRBD2. CDR1 SSHAT and CDR2 FNYEAQ come from the germline V gene (reference sequence). This CDR3 spans 16 amino acids.

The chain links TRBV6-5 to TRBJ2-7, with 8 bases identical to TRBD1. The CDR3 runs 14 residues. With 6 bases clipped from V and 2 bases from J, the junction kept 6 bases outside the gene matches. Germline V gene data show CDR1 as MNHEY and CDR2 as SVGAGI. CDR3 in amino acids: CASSPGQVPYEQYF. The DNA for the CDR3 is TGTGCCAGCAGCCCGGGACAGGTCCCCTACGAGCAGTACTTC.

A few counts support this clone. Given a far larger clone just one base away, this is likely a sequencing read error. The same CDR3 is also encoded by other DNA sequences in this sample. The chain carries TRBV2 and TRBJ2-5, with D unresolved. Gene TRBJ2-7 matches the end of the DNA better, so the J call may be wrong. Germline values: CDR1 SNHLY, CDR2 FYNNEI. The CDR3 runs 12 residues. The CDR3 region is CASSELPYEQYF. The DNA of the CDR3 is TGTGCCAGCAGTGAGTTGCCCTACGAGCAGTACTTC.

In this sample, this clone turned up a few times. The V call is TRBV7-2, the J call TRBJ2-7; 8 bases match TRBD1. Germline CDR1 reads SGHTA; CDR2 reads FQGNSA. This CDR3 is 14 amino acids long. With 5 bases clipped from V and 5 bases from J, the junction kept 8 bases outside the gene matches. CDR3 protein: CASSPYNRGDEQYF. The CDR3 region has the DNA TGTGCCAGCAGCCCATATAACAGGGGGGACGAGCAGTACTTC.

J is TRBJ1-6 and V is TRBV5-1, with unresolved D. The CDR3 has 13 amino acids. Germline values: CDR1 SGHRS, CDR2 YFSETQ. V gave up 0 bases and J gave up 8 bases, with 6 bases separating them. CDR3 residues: CASSLAEDSPLHF. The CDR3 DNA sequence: TGCGCCAGCAGCTTGGCCGAGGATTCACCCCTCCACTTT.